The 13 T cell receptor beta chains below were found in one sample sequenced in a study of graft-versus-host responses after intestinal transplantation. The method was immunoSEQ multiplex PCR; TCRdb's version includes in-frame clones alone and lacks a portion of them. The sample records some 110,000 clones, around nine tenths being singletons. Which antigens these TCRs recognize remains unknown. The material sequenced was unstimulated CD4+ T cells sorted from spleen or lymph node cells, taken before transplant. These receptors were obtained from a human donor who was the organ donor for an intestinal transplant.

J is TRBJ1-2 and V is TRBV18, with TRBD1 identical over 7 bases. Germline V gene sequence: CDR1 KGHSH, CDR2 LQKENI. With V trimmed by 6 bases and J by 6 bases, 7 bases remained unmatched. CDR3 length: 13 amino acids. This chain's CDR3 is CASSVDREDGYTF. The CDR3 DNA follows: TGTGCCAGCTCTGTCGACAGGGAGGATGGCTACACCTTC.

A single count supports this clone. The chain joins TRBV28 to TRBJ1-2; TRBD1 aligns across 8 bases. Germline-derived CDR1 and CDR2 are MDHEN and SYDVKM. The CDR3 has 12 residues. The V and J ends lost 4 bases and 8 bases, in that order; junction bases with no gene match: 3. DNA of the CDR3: TGTGCCAGCAGTTCTCCAGGGGGCGGCTACACCTTC. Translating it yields CASSSPGGGYTF.

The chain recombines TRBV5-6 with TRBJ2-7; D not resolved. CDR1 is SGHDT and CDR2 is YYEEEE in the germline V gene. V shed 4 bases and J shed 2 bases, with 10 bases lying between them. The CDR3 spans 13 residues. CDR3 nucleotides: TGTGCCAGCAGCCATTCTAGGGCCTACGAGCAGTACTTC. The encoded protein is CASSHSRAYEQYF.

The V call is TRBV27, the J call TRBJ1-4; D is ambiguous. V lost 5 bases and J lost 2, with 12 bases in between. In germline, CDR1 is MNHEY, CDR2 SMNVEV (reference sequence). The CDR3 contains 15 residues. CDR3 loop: CASSRRGWTNEKLFF. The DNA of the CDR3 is TGTGCCAGCAGTCGCCGAGGTTGGACTAATGAAAAACTGTTTTTT.

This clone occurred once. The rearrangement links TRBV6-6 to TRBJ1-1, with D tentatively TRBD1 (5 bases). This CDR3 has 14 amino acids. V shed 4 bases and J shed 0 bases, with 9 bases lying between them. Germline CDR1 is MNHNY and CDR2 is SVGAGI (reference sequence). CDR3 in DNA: TGTGCCAGCAGTTCCGGGACCTTGAACACTGAAGCTTTCTTT. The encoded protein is CASSSGTLNTEAFF.

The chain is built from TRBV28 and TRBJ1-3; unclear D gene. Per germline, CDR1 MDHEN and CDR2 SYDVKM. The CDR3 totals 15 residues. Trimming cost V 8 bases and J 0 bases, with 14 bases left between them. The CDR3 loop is CASSAWGGSGNTIYF. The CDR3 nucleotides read TGTGCCAGCTCCGCCTGGGGTGGCTCTGGAAACACCATATATTTT.

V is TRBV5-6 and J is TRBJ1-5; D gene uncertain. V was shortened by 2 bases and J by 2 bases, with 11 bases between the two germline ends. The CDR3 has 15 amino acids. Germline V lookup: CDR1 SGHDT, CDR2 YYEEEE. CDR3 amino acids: CASSLWGVGNQPQHF. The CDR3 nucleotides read TGTGCCAGCAGCTTATGGGGAGTAGGCAATCAGCCCCAGCATTTT.

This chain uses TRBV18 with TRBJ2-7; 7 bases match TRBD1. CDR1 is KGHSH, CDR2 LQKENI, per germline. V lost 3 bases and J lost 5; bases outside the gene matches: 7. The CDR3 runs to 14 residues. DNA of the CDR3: TGTGCCAGCTCACCTAGAACAGGGGTGGACGAGCAGTACTTC. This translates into CASSPRTGVDEQYF.

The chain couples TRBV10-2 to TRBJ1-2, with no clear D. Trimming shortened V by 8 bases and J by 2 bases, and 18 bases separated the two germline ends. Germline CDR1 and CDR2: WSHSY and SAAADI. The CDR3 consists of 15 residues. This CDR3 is CASRGRVTLNYGYTF. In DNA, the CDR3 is TGCGCCAGCCGCGGGAGGGTCACGTTGAACTATGGCTACACCTTC.

In DNA form, the CDR3 reads TGCGCCAGCAGCCAAGGGTTTACGAACACCTATGAAGCTTTCTTT. Amino acid sequence: CASSQGFTNTYEAFF. The chain employs TRBV4-3 and TRBJ1-1; the D is unclear. The germline gives CDR1 LGHNA, CDR2 YSLEER. The CDR3 consists of 15 residues. V lost 1 base and J 7 bases, leaving 16 bases between the germline ends.

The CDR3 region has the DNA TGTGCCAGCGTTCGGGCGGGCAAGTCGACCCAGTACTTC. This translates into CASVRAGKSTQYF. The chain is built from TRBV28 and TRBJ2-5, with D perhaps matching TRBD2 (5 bases). V was shortened by 8 bases and J by 7 bases, with 17 bases between the two germline ends. CDR1 and CDR2 (germline): MDHEN, SYDVKM. The CDR3 loop spans 13 amino acids. The variable domain in full, with the rest retrieved from reference TRBV28 and TRBJ2-5, is DVKVTQSSRYLVKRTGEKVFLECVQDMDHENMFWYRQDPGLGLRLIYFSYDVKMKEKGDIPEGYSVSREKKERFSLILESASTNQTSMYLCASVRAGKSTQYFGPGTRLLVL.

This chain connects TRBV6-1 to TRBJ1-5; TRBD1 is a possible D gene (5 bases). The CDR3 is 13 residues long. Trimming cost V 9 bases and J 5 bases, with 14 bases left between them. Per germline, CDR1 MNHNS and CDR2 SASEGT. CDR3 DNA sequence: TGTGCCAGTACCCGACAGAGTGATCAGCCCCAGCATTTT. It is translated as CASTRQSDQPQHF.

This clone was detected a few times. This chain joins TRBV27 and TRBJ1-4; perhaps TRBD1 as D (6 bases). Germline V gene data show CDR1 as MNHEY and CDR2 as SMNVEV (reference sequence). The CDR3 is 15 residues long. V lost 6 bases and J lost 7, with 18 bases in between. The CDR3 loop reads CASRGTRGGREKLFF. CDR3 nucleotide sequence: TGTGCCAGCAGGGGGACCAGAGGGGGGCGTGAAAAACTGTTTTTT.